This T cell receptor (beta chain) was captured in a study of Graves' ophthalmopathy and Graves' hyperthyroidism. As for the study in general: No ophthalmopathy within 18 months of follow-up signified stable hyperthyroidism.

Germline lookup yields CDR1 SEHNR and CDR2 FQNEAQ (reference sequence). The CDR3 runs to 13 residues. Trimming removed 5 bases at V and 3 bases at J, with 8 bases between. Amplification of the TCR beta CDR3 regions used RNA transcripts (as template). The first-round RT-PCR employed HTBI primers together with the Qiagen OneStep RT-PCR kit. A multiplex PCR was then performed as the second round. TCRdb passed the multiplex PCR reads through MiXCR, listing each CDR3 protein once. The table shows around 520,000 distinct CDR3 sequences, with less than 45% occurring only once. General study findings and limits: It was with approximately 69% sensitivity and roughly 75% specificity that the model predicted ophthalmopathy progression. Most expanded clonotypes from thyroid (those above 0.001 frequency) were also found in blood.

Establishment of the diagnosis relied upon clinical symptoms, serum thyroxine, TRAb, thyroid ultrasound and orbital computed tomography. The table lists this clonotype with many counts. Its antigen is not identified. This receptor was taken from an adult man with Graves' hyperthyroidism. The chain recombines TRBV7-9 with TRBJ1-5; D uncertain. The specimen was peripheral blood or thyroid tissue (not recorded which). The CDR3 here is CASSAGNNQPQHF. The CDR3 bases are TGTGCCAGCAGCGCAGGCAACAATCAGCCCCAGCATTTT.